This is a list of T cell receptor beta chains from one sample in a study of shared T cell receptors in the human thymus. Sequencing was performed with immunoSEQ multiplex PCR; in TCRdb, only in-frame clones are kept and a portion is missing. The repertoire has 720,000 or so clones, around 85% of them found once; the top ten carry more than 0.01%. These data are also associated with another study on human thymus T cells.

The sample comprised thymocytes. The receptors derive from a girl in the first two years of life with a congenital heart defect. The CDR3 runs from the conserved cysteine through the conserved F or W. D genes are given only for firm matches. Size is omitted from some rows. Given values are once, few, many or a class for expanded clones.

j_gene	v_gene	abundance	d_gene	CDR3aa	CDR3nt
TRBJ2-3	TRBV27	few	NA	CASSSTMDTQYF	TGTGCCAGCAGTTCTACTATGGATACGCAGTATTTT
TRBJ1-5	TRBV19	NA	NA	CASSIPPRAGIQPQHF	TGTGCCAGTAGTATACCCCCCAGGGCAGGTATCCAGCCCCAGCATTTT
TRBJ2-4	TRBV29-1	NA	NA	CSVELSRGVAKNIQYF	TGCAGCGTTGAGCTATCCAGGGGAGTAGCCAAAAACATTCAGTACTTC
TRBJ1-1	TRBV29-1	NA	NA	CSAEDLNTEAFF	TGCAGCGCCGAGGACTTGAACACTGAAGCTTTCTTT
TRBJ2-4	TRBV4-1	NA	TRBD2	CASSQPTSGGAKNIQYF	TGCGCCAGCAGCCAACCGACTAGCGGGGGGGCCAAAAACATTCAGTACTTC
TRBJ1-6	TRBV27	NA	NA	CASSLREFSPLHF	TGTGCCAGCAGTTTGAGGGAGTTCTCACCCCTCCACTTT
TRBJ1-2	TRBV5-6	NA	NA	CASTNKGSSNYGYTF	TGTGCCAGCACCAACAAGGGGTCCTCCAACTATGGCTACACCTTC
TRBJ2-3	TRBV27	NA	TRBD2	CASSFGLASTDTQYF	TGTGCCAGCAGTTTCGGACTAGCGAGCACAGATACGCAGTATTTT
TRBJ2-7	TRBV2	NA	NA	CASRDFTYEQYF	TGTGCCAGCCGGGACTTCACCTACGAGCAGTACTTC
TRBJ1-1	TRBV5-6	NA	NA	CASSLRRRQAFF	TGTGCCAGCAGCCTAAGGAGGCGGCAAGCTTTCTTT
TRBJ1-3	TRBV11-2	NA	NA	CASSFVGQGHMNTIYF	TGTGCCAGCAGCTTTGTCGGGCAGGGGCATATGAACACCATATATTTT
TRBJ1-2	TRBV10-1	NA	TRBD1	CASSESPDRGRSNYGYTF	TGCGCCAGCAGTGAGTCACCGGACAGGGGCAGGTCTAACTATGGCTACACCTTC
TRBJ2-3	TRBV18	NA	TRBD2	CASSSGLAGADYTDTQYF	TGTGCCAGCTCCTCCGGACTAGCGGGGGCCGATTACACAGATACGCAGTATTTT
TRBJ1-2	TRBV30	once	NA	CAWSVTWPRGYGYTF	TGTGCCTGGAGTGTAACGTGGCCCCGGGGCTATGGCTACACCTTC
TRBJ1-1	TRBV27	NA	NA	CASSLSPVLNTEAFF	TGTGCCAGCAGTTTATCTCCGGTGTTGAACACTGAAGCTTTCTTT
TRBJ1-2	TRBV4-1	once	TRBD1	CASSQDRLGGQVFSRRGYTF	TGCGCCAGCAGCCAAGATCGTTTGGGGGGACAGGTCTTTTCGCGTCGTGGCTACACCTTC
TRBJ2-5	TRBV5-1	few	NA	CASSSAGNETQYF	TGCGCCAGCAGCTCCGCAGGGAATGAGACCCAGTACTTC
TRBJ1-6	TRBV11-2	NA	TRBD1	CASSLDPRRTGNYNSPLHF	TGTGCCAGCAGCTTAGACCCGAGACGGACAGGGAACTATAATTCACCCCTCCACTTT
TRBJ2-7	TRBV6-5	NA	TRBD1	CASSEPGQGIYEQYF	TGTGCCAGCAGCGAGCCGGGACAGGGGATCTACGAGCAGTACTTC
TRBJ2-2	TRBV5-1	NA	TRBD1	CASSRQGSNTGELFF	TGCGCCAGCAGCAGACAGGGCTCGAACACCGGGGAGCTGTTTTTT
TRBJ2-2	TRBV5-1	NA	NA	CASSLGSRRLNTGELFF	TGCGCCAGCAGCTTAGGAAGCCGGCGACTGAACACCGGGGAGCTGTTTTTT
TRBJ2-7	TRBV6-1	NA	TRBD1	CASRIQGAHEQYF	TGTGCCAGCAGGATACAGGGGGCCCACGAGCAGTACTTC
TRBJ1-1	TRBV18	NA	NA	CASSPRRGTEAFF	TGTGCCAGCTCACCCCGACGGGGCACTGAAGCTTTCTTT
TRBJ1-2	TRBV10-3	NA	NA	CAINSGGRDGYTF	TGTGCCATCAACTCCGGGGGGCGGGATGGCTACACCTTC
TRBJ2-3	TRBV5-1	NA	NA	CASSPEVGGVEDTQYF	TGCGCCAGCAGCCCGGAAGTGGGGGGTGTAGAAGATACGCAGTATTTT
TRBJ1-5	TRBV9	NA	NA	CASSVGQGNNQPQHF	TGTGCCAGCAGCGTAGGTCAGGGGAACAATCAGCCCCAGCATTTT
TRBJ2-1	TRBV5-1	NA	TRBD2	CASSRTSGRSYNEQFF	TGCGCCAGCAGCAGGACTAGCGGCCGCTCCTACAATGAGCAGTTCTTC
TRBJ2-7	TRBV4-2	NA	TRBD1	CASSQDAGGSYEQYF	TGTGCCAGCAGCCAAGATGCAGGGGGCTCCTACGAGCAGTACTTC
TRBJ2-1	TRBV5-1	NA	TRBD2	CASSLGAGGQFF	TGCGCCAGCAGCTTGGGGGCGGGGGGGCAGTTCTTC
TRBJ1-2	TRBV5-1	NA	NA	CASSLYLIGGKAINYGYTF	TGCGCCAGCAGCTTGTATTTAATAGGGGGTAAAGCCATTAACTATGGCTACACCTTC
TRBJ2-7	TRBV27	NA	NA	CASSLSPIYYEQYF	TGTGCCAGCAGTCTAAGCCCGATATACTACGAGCAGTACTTC
TRBJ1-5	TRBV6-1	NA	TRBD1	CASSEGQGTNQPQHF	TGTGCCAGCAGTGAGGGACAGGGTACAAATCAGCCCCAGCATTTT
TRBJ1-3	TRBV11-2	NA	NA	CASSTHPTRQEKGNTIYF	TGTGCCAGCAGCACTCACCCGACCCGACAGGAGAAGGGAAACACCATATATTTT
TRBJ1-2	TRBV5-1	once	TRBD1	CASSPGTAAYGYTF	TGCGCCAGCAGCCCTGGGACAGCCGCCTATGGCTACACCTTC
TRBJ1-6	TRBV6-4	NA	TRBD1	CASTAYQGTGNSPLHF	TGTGCCAGCACGGCATATCAGGGGACAGGGAATTCACCCCTCCACTTT
TRBJ1-3	TRBV10-3	NA	TRBD1	CAILRDRDSGNTIYF	TGTGCCATCCTGCGCGACAGGGACTCTGGAAACACCATATATTTT
TRBJ2-7	TRBV14	NA	NA	CASSPTEEASSPPPSSYEQYF	TGTGCCAGCAGCCCCACCGAAGAGGCTAGCAGCCCACCTCCAAGCTCCTACGAGCAGTACTTC
TRBJ1-2	TRBV10-3	NA	TRBD1	CAARDRGNVGYTF	TGTGCCGCAAGGGACAGGGGAAATGTGGGCTACACCTTC
TRBJ2-3	TRBV10-3	NA	TRBD2	CATARTSGGTDAQYF	TGTGCCACCGCCCGGACTAGCGGGGGGACAGATGCGCAGTATTTT
TRBJ2-7	TRBV6-1	NA	NA	CASRTPRGAAYEQYF	TGTGCCAGCAGGACCCCCAGGGGGGCTGCCTACGAGCAGTACTTC
TRBJ1-1	TRBV6-5	NA	NA	CASSYRTASSTEAFF	TGTGCCAGCAGTTACCGGACAGCTTCGAGCACTGAAGCTTTCTTT
TRBJ2-5	TRBV10-2	NA	NA	CASSDRYGETQYF	TGCGCCAGCAGTGATAGGTACGGGGAGACCCAGTACTTC
TRBJ1-1	TRBV11-2	NA	NA	CASSLCGEQKKTNTEAFF	TGTGCCAGCAGCTTATGCGGGGAACAAAAGAAGACGAACACTGAAGCTTTCTTT
TRBJ1-3	TRBV12-5	NA	NA	CASGPTTPAISGNTIYF	TGTGCTAGTGGTCCCACGACTCCAGCTATCTCTGGAAACACCATATATTTT
TRBJ2-3	TRBV11-2	NA	NA	CASSSEGTDTQYF	TGTGCCAGCAGCTCGGAGGGGACAGATACGCAGTATTTT
TRBJ2-3	TRBV4-3	NA	TRBD2	CASSQGMAGVNTDTQYF	TGCGCCAGCAGCCAAGGGATGGCGGGGGTGAACACAGATACGCAGTATTTT
TRBJ1-1	TRBV28	NA	NA	CASSLCLGRGTEAFF	TGTGCCAGCAGTTTATGCCTCGGTAGGGGGACTGAAGCTTTCTTT
TRBJ2-5	TRBV5-6	NA	NA	CASSLEQGILQETQYF	TGTGCCAGCAGCTTGGAACAGGGTATCTTACAAGAGACCCAGTACTTC
TRBJ1-3	TRBV7-6	NA	NA	CASSLESGQPFTNTPGNTIYF	TGTGCCAGCAGCTTAGAATCTGGACAGCCTTTCACCAACACTCCGGGAAACACCATATATTTT
TRBJ1-2	TRBV5-6	NA	NA	CASKDSRYYGYTF	TGTGCCAGCAAAGACAGCCGATACTATGGCTACACCTTC
TRBJ1-3	TRBV6-5	NA	NA	CASSYSWTTSGNTIYF	TGTGCCAGCAGTTACTCGTGGACAACCTCTGGAAACACCATATATTTT
TRBJ1-2	TRBV11-2	NA	NA	CASTGTQGGYGYTF	TGTGCCAGCACCGGGACCCAGGGAGGCTATGGCTACACCTTC
TRBJ1-2	TRBV19	few	TRBD1	CASSARQGCCGYTF	TGTGCCAGTAGTGCCCGACAGGGCTGTTGTGGCTACACCTTC